This is a list of T cell receptor beta chains from one sample in a study of response to subunit inactivated influenza vaccine. TCRdb fed the RT-PCR reads into MiXCR, producing one record per CDR3 protein. The data contain just under 550,000 distinct CDR3 sequences, approximately 22% of them singletons. The sample also formed part of further work on T cells expressing NK-cell markers.

The sequencing used CD4+ T cells sorted from PBMCs, collected 11 to 12 days after vaccination. Receptors were obtained from a man aged 45-65 years who received an inactivated influenza vaccine. The CDR3 runs from the conserved cysteine through the conserved F or W. A D gene is named only where the DNA matches it firmly. Not all rows give a size; the values are once, few, many and, for expanded clones, a class.

cdr3_aa,cdr3_nt,clone_size,v_call,j_call,d_call
CASSDSWRGSGGISPLHF,TGTGCCAGCAGTGATTCTTGGAGGGGCTCGGGTGGAATCTCACCCCTCCACTTT,many,TRBV25-1,TRBJ1-6,NA
CSARERRFQETQYF,TGCAGTGCTAGAGAACGACGTTTCCAAGAGACCCAGTACTTC,few,TRBV20-1,TRBJ2-5,NA
CASSNGFGMNTEAFF,TGTGCCAGTAGCAACGGTTTTGGAATGAACACTGAAGCTTTCTTT,NA,TRBV19,TRBJ1-1,NA
CASSFGTAPPGFF,TGTGCCAGCAGCTTTGGGACAGCTCCTCCAGGGTTCTTC,few,TRBV13,TRBJ2-1,TRBD1
CASSQGRIYEQYF,TGTGCCAGCAGCCAGGGACGGATCTACGAGCAGTACTTC,few,TRBV3-1,TRBJ2-7,NA
CASSLASVNSPLHF,TGTGCCAGCAGTTTAGCTTCGGTGAATTCACCCCTCCACTTT,few,TRBV12-3/TRBV12-4,TRBJ1-6,NA
CASSQAGTSGGALTDTQYF,TGTGCCAGCAGCCAAGCGGGGACTAGCGGGGGGGCCCTAACAGATACGCAGTATTTT,few,TRBV4-2,TRBJ2-3,TRBD2
CSAGGTSGRLDTQYF,TGCAGTGCTGGTGGGACTAGCGGGAGATTGGATACGCAGTATTTT,NA,TRBV20-1,TRBJ2-3,TRBD2
CASSARLAGGPSYEQYF,TGCGCCAGCAGCGCCAGACTAGCGGGAGGGCCGTCCTACGAGCAGTACTTC,few,TRBV5-1,TRBJ2-7,TRBD2
CASSLGTNNYGYTF,TGTGCCAGCAGCTTAGGAACAAATAACTATGGCTACACCTTC,NA,TRBV7-2,TRBJ1-2,NA
CASSLSAGGVDTQYF,TGTGCCAGCAGCTTATCGGCAGGGGGCGTAGATACGCAGTATTTT,NA,TRBV7-9,TRBJ2-3,TRBD1
CASSEAQAGGQYF,TGTGCCAGCAGTGAAGCGCAAGCGGGGGGGCAGTATTTT,few,TRBV2,TRBJ2-3,TRBD2
CSVVPASGSRETQYF,TGCAGCGTTGTTCCGGCTAGCGGGAGCCGAGAGACCCAGTACTTC,few,TRBV29-1,TRBJ2-5,TRBD2
CASSSVDNSEAFF,TGTGCCAGCAGTTCTGTGGACAACTCTGAAGCTTTCTTT,NA,TRBV27,TRBJ1-1,NA
CASSFRWGRTEAFF,TGTGCCAGCAGTTTCCGCTGGGGTCGCACTGAAGCTTTCTTT,NA,TRBV27,TRBJ1-1,NA
CASSPLGPTDTQYF,TGTGCCAGCAGCCCCCTGGGTCCCACAGATACGCAGTATTTT,many,TRBV7-9,TRBJ2-3,NA
CASSLLGLTDTQYF,TGTGCCAGCAGTTTACTAGGACTCACAGATACGCAGTATTTT,few,TRBV28,TRBJ2-3,NA
CASSLLVGGGDTQYF,TGTGCCAGCAGTCTACTAGTGGGGGGAGGAGATACGCAGTATTTT,NA,TRBV28,TRBJ2-3,NA
CASSLRWETQYF,TGTGCCAGCAGCTTAAGGTGGGAGACCCAGTACTTC,NA,TRBV7-2,TRBJ2-5,NA
CASSLVAGGNYGYTF,TGTGCCAGCAGCTTGGTGGCAGGGGGCAACTATGGCTACACCTTC,few,TRBV5-4,TRBJ1-2,TRBD1
CASSWGQAQQFF,TGTGCCAGCAGTTGGGGACAGGCACAGCAGTTCTTC,NA,TRBV12-3/TRBV12-4,TRBJ2-1,TRBD1
CASSWGDKYEQYF,TGTGCCAGCAGTTGGGGGGACAAATACGAGCAGTACTTC,many,TRBV12-3/TRBV12-4,TRBJ2-7,NA
CASSRDRVDTGELFF,TGTGCCAGCAGCCGGGACAGGGTCGACACCGGGGAGCTGTTTTTT,NA,TRBV7-9,TRBJ2-2,TRBD1
CASSLEIGTEAFF,TGCGCCAGCAGCTTAGAGATAGGCACTGAAGCTTTCTTT,NA,TRBV5-1,TRBJ1-1,NA
CASSSRGRADGANSPLHF,TGTGCCAGCAGCTCCCGAGGGAGGGCCGATGGGGCTAATTCACCCCTCCACTTT,few,TRBV7-8,TRBJ1-6,NA
CATSRDLKTGRYEQYF,TGTGCCACCAGCAGAGATCTTAAGACAGGAAGGTACGAGCAGTACTTC,few,TRBV15,TRBJ2-7,NA
CASGSGYRYEQYF,TGTGCCAGCGGGAGCGGGTATCGGTACGAGCAGTACTTC,NA,TRBV6-1,TRBJ2-7,NA
CASSSPGLVYEQYF,TGTGCCAGCAGTTCGCCGGGACTAGTCTACGAGCAGTACTTC,NA,TRBV25-1,TRBJ2-7,TRBD2
CASTSRTGDYEQYF,TGTGCCAGCACGTCTCGGACAGGAGACTACGAGCAGTACTTC,few,TRBV27,TRBJ2-7,TRBD1
CASSSSGVWGYTF,TGTGCCAGCAGTTCGTCGGGGGTTTGGGGCTACACCTTC,few,TRBV28,TRBJ1-2,NA
CASSQARPKAGTEAFF,TGTGCCAGCAGCCAAGCCCGACCTAAAGCCGGGACTGAAGCTTTCTTT,many,TRBV16,TRBJ1-1,NA
CAWSIYNEQFF,TGTGCCTGGAGCATTTACAATGAGCAGTTCTTC,NA,TRBV30,TRBJ2-1,NA
CASSLVSGTGGLSGELFF,TGTGCCAGCAGCTTAGTCTCGGGGACAGGGGGCCTTAGCGGGGAGCTGTTTTTT,few,TRBV7-8,TRBJ2-2,TRBD1
CASSLNRQGRETQYF,TGCGCCAGCAGCTTAAATAGACAGGGTAGGGAGACCCAGTACTTC,NA,TRBV5-1,TRBJ2-5,TRBD1
CASHGTASNQPQHF,TGTGCCAGCCATGGGACTGCGAGCAATCAGCCCCAGCATTTT,NA,TRBV2,TRBJ1-5,NA
CASSQDRSSATDTQYF,TGCGCCAGCAGCCAAGACCGGTCCTCTGCTACAGATACGCAGTATTTT,NA,TRBV4-1,TRBJ2-3,NA
CAGRGELDEQFF,TGTGCCGGCCGCGGGGAGTTGGATGAGCAGTTCTTC,NA,TRBV10-3,TRBJ2-1,NA
CASSRDLGSTDTQYF,TGTGCCAGCAGTCGGGACCTGGGCAGCACAGATACGCAGTATTTT,few,TRBV6-2/TRBV6-3,TRBJ2-3,NA
CASSTMNEQYF,TGTGCCAGCAGTACAATGAACGAGCAGTACTTC,few,TRBV6-2/TRBV6-3,TRBJ2-7,NA
CASSHDGGSSGSAHSYNEQFF,TGTGCCAGCAGTCACGACGGAGGGAGTAGCGGGAGCGCTCACTCCTACAATGAGCAGTTCTTC,few,TRBV28,TRBJ2-1,TRBD2
CASSWGQGTGELFF,TGCGCCAGCAGCTGGGGACAGGGAACCGGGGAGCTGTTTTTT,many,TRBV7-2,TRBJ2-2,TRBD1
CATRGGAFIEQYF,TGTGCCACCCGCGGCGGGGCCTTCATCGAGCAGTACTTC,NA,TRBV2,TRBJ2-7,NA
CSAREYRGSYEQYF,TGCAGTGCTAGAGAATACCGGGGTTCCTACGAGCAGTACTTC,NA,TRBV20-1,TRBJ2-7,NA
CAISESYEQFF,TGTGCCATCAGTGAGTCCTATGAGCAGTTCTTC,many,TRBV10-3,TRBJ2-1,NA
CASSLGREETQYF,TGTGCCAGCAGCTTGGGCAGGGAAGAGACCCAGTACTTC,many,TRBV5-6,TRBJ2-5,NA
CASSLATSGSPSRQFF,TGTGCCAGCAGCTTAGCGACTAGCGGGAGTCCCTCGCGGCAGTTCTTC,NA,TRBV7-8,TRBJ2-1,TRBD2
CASSSPRLAGGLDTQYF,TGTGCCAGCAGCTCGCCTCGACTAGCGGGAGGACTAGATACGCAGTATTTT,NA,TRBV7-2,TRBJ2-3,TRBD2
CASSVSRPSNEQFF,TGCGCCAGCAGCGTGAGTCGCCCTTCCAATGAGCAGTTCTTC,few,TRBV5-1,TRBJ2-1,NA
CAIGTNYEQYF,TGTGCCATTGGGACTAACTACGAGCAGTACTTC,many,TRBV10-3,TRBJ2-7,TRBD2
CASSPTGGRSYNSPLHF,TGTGCCAGCAGTCCGACAGGGGGAAGGTCCTATAATTCACCCCTCCACTTT,NA,TRBV12-3/TRBV12-4,TRBJ1-6,TRBD1
CARDTVGGDTQYF,TGTGCCAGAGATACCGTGGGTGGAGATACGCAGTATTTT,NA,TRBV2,TRBJ2-3,NA
CASGHPGPHTGELFF,TGTGCTAGTGGTCACCCGGGACCCCACACCGGGGAGCTGTTTTTT,few,TRBV12-5,TRBJ2-2,NA
CSGGAVNTEAFF,TGCAGTGGTGGGGCAGTGAACACTGAAGCTTTCTTT,NA,TRBV29-1,TRBJ1-1,NA
CASSYPGYSYNEQFF,TGTGCCAGCAGTTACCCAGGGTACTCCTACAATGAGCAGTTCTTC,once,TRBV6-5,TRBJ2-1,NA
CATSDFLISGQFF,TGTGCCACCAGTGATTTCCTAATATCTGGGCAGTTCTTC,few,TRBV24-1,TRBJ2-1,NA